The rows below give T cell receptor beta chains drawn from one sample of a study of blood T cell repertoires in COVID-19. Data came from immunoSEQ multiplex PCR; TCRdb stores just in-frame clones and leaves some out. The sample carries about 140,000 clones, more than 65% recorded once. Input material: peripheral blood. Receptor source: a man in his 60s with active or convalescent COVID-19. Each CDR3 is given with its conserved first and last residue. Fields, in order: clone size, V gene, J gene, CDR3 protein. Some rows have no size entry. The others give once, few or many, or a class for an expanded clone.

.,TRBV6-5,TRBJ1-2,CASRGTEYGYTF
.,TRBV5-4,TRBJ2-1,CASSLEVAGEFF
.,TRBV5-6,TRBJ1-4,CASSGVRGINEKLFF
.,TRBV5-6,TRBJ2-1,CASSFDLNNEQFF
.,TRBV6-2/TRBV6-3,TRBJ1-5,CASSRTGMNQPQHF
.,TRBV6-5,TRBJ1-1,CASSPDRGSTEAFF
.,TRBV29-1,TRBJ2-1,CSVGGELAGAYNEQFF
.,TRBV10-2,TRBJ1-2,CASSDVGSLNYGYTF
.,TRBV19,TRBJ2-7,CASSFRGNTYEQYF
.,TRBV6-5,TRBJ1-4,CASSSPGTGDEKLFF
.,TRBV6-2/TRBV6-3,TRBJ1-3,CASSYGGTSGNTIYF
.,TRBV6-5,TRBJ1-6,CASSYSSRGYSPLHF
.,TRBV2,TRBJ1-4,CASSERGLGFATNEKLFF
.,TRBV5-6,TRBJ2-1,CASSSAGSGGEQFF
.,TRBV19,TRBJ1-1,CASSIMGQGMNTEAFF
.,TRBV19,TRBJ2-5,CASSPRTSGGQETQYF
.,TRBV10-3,TRBJ1-1,CAITDRTGATEAFF
.,TRBV28,TRBJ1-1,CASNRATEAFF
.,TRBV11-2,TRBJ1-3,CASSLGVRGSGNTIYF
.,TRBV6-2/TRBV6-3,TRBJ1-1,CASSPPLPGNTEAFF
once,TRBV25-1,TRBJ1-5,CASSEWEGGQPQHF
.,TRBV2,TRBJ1-2,CASGRDRGINYGYTF
.,TRBV7-9,TRBJ1-2,CASSLGTGLYGYTF
.,TRBV5-6,TRBJ2-5,CASSLLIQESGPETQYF
.,TRBV11-3,TRBJ2-1,CASSPSHGDNEQFF
.,TRBV5-4,TRBJ2-1,CASIVYNEQFF
.,TRBV6-5,TRBJ2-2,CASRGQGAGELFF
.,TRBV6-5,TRBJ1-2,CASTLDRAYGYTF
.,TRBV7-9,TRBJ2-1,CASTFFNRDSFVEQFF
.,TRBV6-5,TRBJ2-5,CASSRGQETQYF
.,TRBV29-1,TRBJ2-3,CSVVGMRREGPDTQYF
.,TRBV14,TRBJ2-3,CASSQLAGGLPDTQYF
.,TRBV28,TRBJ1-1,CASWLTGGPTEAFF
.,TRBV24-1,TRBJ1-2,CATSFGDGYTF
.,TRBV25-1,TRBJ2-7,CASSELPGDSFIKQYF
.,TRBV9,TRBJ1-1,CASSVVRTGWGTEAFF
few,TRBV12-5,TRBJ2-1,CASGSPREGVKFF
.,TRBV25-1,TRBJ2-6,CASSVGGANVLTF
.,TRBV19,TRBJ1-1,CASSRIAGTENTEAFF
.,TRBV27,TRBJ1-1,CASSLRQDWNTEAFF
.,TRBV29-1,TRBJ1-2,CSVTGTGGNYGYTF
.,TRBV30,TRBJ1-2,CACILRGSGQIYGYTF
.,TRBV7-8,TRBJ1-5,CASSSYGTGAVLTNQPQHF
.,TRBV5-6,TRBJ1-4,CASRGQLNEKLFF